This T cell receptor (beta chain) is from a study of CD8 T cells in Susac syndrome. Study-wide findings and caveats: In its TCR sequencing and HLA analysis, the study acknowledged that the number of individuals was relatively small.

The RNA, 0.5 to 1 ug, was put through reverse transcription using random hexamers. By means of immunoSEQ multiplex PCR, TCR beta CDR3 spanning 54 Vbeta and 13 Jbeta underwent amplification. TCRdb re-called the immunoSEQ multiplex PCR reads with MiXCR, one entry per CDR3 protein. This table has more than 40,000 distinct CDR3 sequences, over 85% appearing once. CD8+ and CD4+ T cells from blood underwent TCR beta sequencing. Through negative isolation, CD4+ and CD8+ T cells were obtained, while TEMRA cells were enriched using FACS. Trimming cost V 5 bases and J 7 bases; bases outside gene matches: 3. Germline CDR1 is LGHNA and CDR2 is YNFKEQ. This CDR3 is 13 amino acids long. Of note for this clonotype: Its antigen is not identified.

The TCR sequence derives from a human donor in good health. Sequenced: CD8+ T cells from PBMCs. This sequence joins TRBV4-2 and TRBJ2-7; 12 bases are shared with TRBD2. The CDR3 DNA is TGTGCCAGCAGCTACGGACTAGCGGGGGAGCAGTACTTC. Residues: CASSYGLAGEQYF.